This T cell receptor (beta chain) was identified during a study of spatial heterogeneity in lung cancer. About the research overall: Sequences of the beta chain were consistently detected in greater numbers than alpha-chain sequences.

Every TCR cDNA molecule bore a unique molecular identifier. TCRdb re-called the 5' RACE reads with MiXCR, one entry per CDR3 protein. The sample yields tens of thousands of distinct CDR3 sequences, roughly 13% seen once. The time point was: sample taken at primary tumor resection. Patients with untreated early-stage non-small cell lung cancer, numbering 72, were the donors. No cells were sorted before sequencing. The whole RNA sequenced was extracted from tumor, nontumor lung or frozen PBMC. Trimming cost V 4 bases and J 6 bases, with 17 bases left between them. CDR3 size: 14 residues. CDR1 and CDR2 (germline): SGHRS, YFSETQ. This clonotype was detected only a few times.

The sample in question was PBMCs, obtained at surgery. This TCR derives from a male donor with early-stage non-small cell lung cancer. The chain has TRBV5-1 and TRBJ2-7, with a weak D call TRBD1 (6 bases). CDR3 protein: CASSPRDIGGEQYF. Written as DNA, the CDR3 is TGCGCCAGCAGCCCCCGGGACATAGGGGGCGAGCAGTACTTC. Looking up the rest from reference TRBV5-1 and TRBJ2-7 gives the full variable domain: KAGVTQTPRYLIKTRGQQVTLSCSPISGHRSVSWYQQTPGQGLQFLFEYFSETQRNKGNFPGRFSGRQFSNSRSEMNVSTLELGDSALYLCASSPRDIGGEQYFGPGTRLTVT.